The T cell receptor (beta chain) described here comes from a study of shared clonotypes between healthy human individuals. Background on the study: Researchers assigned three CD4 naive, three CD4 memory, two CD8 naive and one CD8 memory plate to each donor. Findings and limits, study-wide: In a few donors, around 5% of naive CD4 clonotypes appeared in common.

As to this clone: Its antigen is currently unknown.

The run depth of the assay was deep. The data were produced by immunoSEQ multiplex PCR, yet TCRdb's version contains in-frame clones alone and is incomplete. Of 2,500,000 or so clones in the sample, 92% are singletons; the top ten hold roughly 0.34%. The germline gives CDR1 SGHTA, CDR2 FQGNSA. The length of the CDR3 is 15 residues. V shed 5 bases and J 7 bases; nucleotides not matched to a gene: 6. The rearrangement uses TRBV7-2 and TRBJ2-2, with 11 bases identical to TRBD1. The sequence came from a young man in good health. Some clones in this sample may be carry-over from other donors' samples. The sequenced sample consisted of naive CD4+ T cells from PBMCs. Indicated subset: CD45RA+ positively selected. CDR3 DNA sequence: TGTGCCAGCAGCCAGGACAGGGGGCAGGGCGGGGAGCTGTTTTTT. As protein: CASSQDRGQGGELFF.